The next 30 T cell receptor beta chains were all read from a single sample in a study of blood T cell repertoires in COVID-19. TCRdb's table, derived via immunoSEQ multiplex PCR, lists solely in-frame clones and lacks some. The table shows 150,000 to 200,000 clones, with 85% occurring only once. The sequenced material came from peripheral blood. Source of these receptors: a human donor with acute or convalescent COVID-19. The donor label of this sample is uncertain.

CDR3 in amino acids: CASSPPAGRNTEAFF. The DNA for the CDR3 is TGTGCCAGCTCACCACCCGCGGGGCGGAACACTGAAGCTTTCTTT. V is TRBV18 and J is TRBJ1-1, with D tentatively TRBD1 (5 bases). V lost 0 bases and J lost 1, with 9 bases in between. Germline V gene data show CDR1 as KGHSH and CDR2 as LQKENI. The CDR3 sequence is 15 residues long.

The gene calls are TRBV6-2 or TRBV6-3 and TRBJ1-2; D is uncertain. The V gene lost 1 base and the J gene lost 3 bases, with 12 bases spanning the gap. This CDR3 has 15 amino acids. CDR1 is MNHEY and CDR2 is SVGEGT in the germline V gene. CDR3 region: CASSYLEGAYYGYTF. For the CDR3, the DNA is TGTGCCAGCAGTTACTTGGAGGGTGCGTACTATGGCTACACCTTC.

CDR3 loop: CASSRAGLSTGELFF. As DNA, the CDR3 is TGTGCCAGCAGCCGAGCGGGGTTGAGCACCGGGGAGCTGTTTTTT. The rearrangement uses TRBV6-2 or TRBV6-3 and TRBJ2-2; 7 bases line up with TRBD2. V shed 6 bases, J shed 4 bases, and the junction held 8 bases outside the gene matches. Germline loops: CDR1 MNHEY, CDR2 SVGEGT. The CDR3 covers 15 residues.

The genes are TRBV4-3 and TRBJ1-2, with unresolved D. V lost 0 bases and J 4 bases, leaving 12 bases between the germline ends. CDR3 length: 15 amino acids. Germline loops: CDR1 LGHNA, CDR2 YSLEER. The CDR3 sequence: CASSQDADSPYGYTF. For the CDR3, the DNA is TGCGCCAGCAGCCAAGACGCCGATAGTCCCTATGGCTACACCTTC.

The V and J genes are TRBV6-5 and TRBJ2-6; D is uncertain. The germline V and J ends were trimmed by 4 bases and 1 base, with 11 bases remaining between them. Germline loops: CDR1 MNHEY, CDR2 SVGAGI. This CDR3 comprises 16 residues. The CDR3 sequence: CASSLAVASGANVLTF. In DNA form, the CDR3 reads TGTGCCAGCAGTTTGGCGGTGGCATCTGGGGCCAACGTCCTGACTTTC.

The rearrangement joins TRBV30 to TRBJ1-6; 7 nucleotides agree with TRBD1. The J segment lost 4 bases and the V segment lost 1 base, leaving 7 bases of the junction unmatched. This CDR3 contains 16 residues. Germline lookup yields CDR1 GTSNPN and CDR2 SVGIG (reference sequence). CDR3 DNA: TGTGCCTGGAGTGCCCCGGGACAGCGTTATAATTCACCCCTCCACTTT. This codes for CAWSAPGQRYNSPLHF.

The rearrangement uses TRBV5-4 and TRBJ1-1, with D possibly being TRBD1 (6 bases). V lost 4 bases to trimming and J lost 0 bases, with 19 bases between them. Germline V gene sequence: CDR1 SGHNT, CDR2 YYREEE (reference sequence). The CDR3 loop spans 17 amino acids. The DNA for the CDR3 is TGTGCCAGCAGCCCTGACCCCGGGGGGCCGATGAACACTGAAGCTTTCTTT. Translated: CASSPDPGGPMNTEAFF.

This chain joins TRBV5-6 and TRBJ2-1, with 8 bases that match TRBD2. Germline CDR1 SGHDT, CDR2 YYEEEE. This CDR3 comprises 18 residues. Germline trimming cut 4 bases from V and 1 base from J; bases unmatched to any gene: 13. The CDR3 DNA reads TGTGCCAGCAGCCCTGGGCTAGCGGGCCGACAGTCCTACAATGAGCAGTTCTTC. Its protein is CASSPGLAGRQSYNEQFF.

This clone has only one observation. CDR3 sequence: CASSQDPVAGDVNTGELFF. CDR3 nucleotide sequence: TGCGCCAGCAGCCAAGATCCGGTAGCGGGGGATGTGAACACCGGGGAGCTGTTTTTT. The chain links TRBV4-3 to TRBJ2-2; 9 bases match TRBD2. The CDR3 totals 19 residues. Trimming cost V 0 bases and J 1 base; bases outside gene matches: 9. Germline V gene data show CDR1 as LGHNA and CDR2 as YSLEER.

This clone was observed a few times. The chain links TRBV19 to TRBJ1-2; weak D call: TRBD1 (5 bases). The ends were cut back, 7 bases at V and 2 bases at J, with 11 bases in the middle. This CDR3 is built from 13 residues. Germline lookup yields CDR1 LNHDA and CDR2 SQIVND (reference sequence). The CDR3 here is CASTTQGNYGYTF. CDR3 sequence (DNA): TGTGCCAGTACCACTCAGGGAAACTATGGCTACACCTTC.

This clone is a singleton in its sample. This rearrangement joins TRBV9 to TRBJ2-3, with a possible D match to TRBD1 (6 bases). Germline V gene sequence: CDR1 SGDLS, CDR2 YYNGEE. The ends were cut back, 0 bases at V and 2 bases at J, with 13 bases in the middle. This CDR3 has 16 amino acids. CDR3 in DNA: TGTGCCAGCAGCGTAGGGACAGCCCTGTTCACAGATACGCAGTATTTT. Translating gives CASSVGTALFTDTQYF.

This chain links TRBV11-1 with TRBJ2-1, with D possibly TRBD2 on 6 matching bases. The V end was cut by 5 bases, the J end by 9 bases, with 11 bases between. The CDR3 runs to 12 residues. Germline CDR1 is SGHAT and CDR2 is FQDESV (reference sequence). CDR3 amino acids: CASSPAAGEQFF. DNA of the CDR3: TGTGCCAGCAGCCCGGCAGCGGGTGAGCAGTTCTTC.

This chain joins TRBV7-9 and TRBJ2-2, with a weak D call TRBD1 (6 bases). The CDR3 contains 19 residues. V was clipped by 6 bases and J by 3 bases, with 26 bases between them. The germline V gene encodes CDR1 SEHNR and CDR2 FQNEAQ (reference sequence). The CDR3 sequence is CASSRLRDKLRRYTGELFF. In DNA, the CDR3 is TGTGCCAGCAGTCGCCTCCGGGACAAGTTGCGCCGTTACACCGGGGAGCTGTTTTTT.

This clone was seen more than once but under ten times. The chain carries TRBV7-9 and TRBJ2-5; TRBD2 agrees at 12 bases. This CDR3 has 16 amino acids. Germline CDR1 and CDR2: SEHNR and FQNEAQ (reference sequence). With 5 bases clipped from V and 6 bases from J, the junction kept 10 bases outside the gene matches. The CDR3, as DNA: TGTGCCAGCAGCCGTGTGACTAGCGGGGGTTTACAGACCCAGTACTTC. Its protein is CASSRVTSGGLQTQYF.

This clone was detected once. The chain recombines TRBV14 with TRBJ2-3; tentative D call: TRBD2 (7 bases). The length of the CDR3 is 16 residues. In germline, CDR1 is SGHDN, CDR2 FVKESK. Between the trimmed V and J ends, which lost 0 bases and 0 bases, there was a span of 10 bases. In DNA, the CDR3 is TGTGCCAGCAGCCAAGATGGGGGGGCCAGCACAGATACGCAGTATTTT. Protein product: CASSQDGGASTDTQYF.

This chain connects TRBV13 to TRBJ2-1; D gene ambiguous. The V and J ends lost 5 bases and 4 bases respectively, with 9 bases between them. Germline CDR1 PRHDT, CDR2 FYEKMQ (reference sequence). The CDR3 runs to 13 residues. The CDR3 region is CASSRKAYNEQFF. The CDR3 DNA reads as TGTGCCAGCAGCCGTAAAGCTTACAATGAGCAGTTCTTC.

The gene calls are TRBV19 and TRBJ1-5; the D is unclear. V lost 0 bases, J lost 0 bases, and 15 bases lay in between. There are 18 residues in the CDR3. Germline V CDR1 and CDR2: LNHDA, SQIVND (reference sequence). Here the CDR3 DNA reads TGTGCCAGTAGTATAGATCACAGACCCGGATTTAGCAATCAGCCCCAGCATTTT. Translating gives CASSIDHRPGFSNQPQHF.

This chain connects TRBV28 to TRBJ1-2; 9 bases map to TRBD1. The ends lost 11 bases at V and 7 bases at J; junction bases unmatched: 20. The V gene's germline CDR1 is MDHEN and CDR2 SYDVKM. CDR3 size: 16 residues. CDR3 nucleotide sequence: TGTGCCTCTCATGGGGGGACAGGGAATCTTCGAGGTGGCTACACCTTC. Its protein product is CASHGGTGNLRGGYTF.

This clone was picked up a small number of times. This chain connects TRBV12-5 to TRBJ1-4; 9 bases map to TRBD1. The CDR3 consists of 18 residues. The trim removed 6 bases at V and 0 bases at J, leaving 11 bases unmatched. Germline CDR1 LGHNT, CDR2 FRNRAP. CDR3 in amino acids: CASGGGTGNSPTNEKLFF. CDR3 bases: TGTGCTAGTGGCGGGGGGACAGGGAATTCACCAACTAATGAAAAACTGTTTTTT.

This clone was recorded a few times. The chain carries TRBV7-9 and TRBJ2-1; 9 bases match TRBD1. The CDR3 is 18 residues long. Germline assignment: CDR1 SEHNR and CDR2 FQNEAQ (reference sequence). Trimming at V came to 0 bases and at J to 5 bases, leaving 11 bases not matched to a gene. CDR3 sequence (DNA): TGTGCCAGCAGCTTAGCCGTTTTCGGGACAGGGAAAGACAATGAGCAGTTCTTC. It is translated as CASSLAVFGTGKDNEQFF.

This rearrangement joins TRBV28 to TRBJ1-2; the D is unclear. The length of the CDR3 is 16 residues. Germline values: CDR1 MDHEN, CDR2 SYDVKM. The V end was cut by 7 bases, the J end by 7 bases, with 25 bases between. The CDR3 here is CASIPGVEYRRGGYTF. CDR3 nucleotides: TGTGCCAGCATCCCTGGAGTCGAGTATCGCCGGGGTGGCTACACCTTC.

This chain uses TRBV4-1 with TRBJ1-1; TRBD1 might be the D (6 bases). V was shortened by 6 bases and J by 0 bases, with 11 bases between the two germline ends. CDR3 length: 14 residues. The germline CDR1 and CDR2 sequences are MGHRA and YSYEKL. The CDR3, as DNA: TGCGCCAGCAGTCCGACAGGATTGAACACTGAAGCTTTCTTT. Encoded protein: CASSPTGLNTEAFF.

A few counts support this clone. V gene TRBV6-5 combines with J gene TRBJ2-7; tentatively, D is TRBD1 (6 bases). Germline V gene lookup returns CDR1 MNHEY and CDR2 SVGAGI. The CDR3 is made up of 14 amino acids. Trimming cost V 6 bases and J 3 bases, with 15 bases left between them. The CDR3 sequence: CASRSGTPNYEQYF. In DNA form, the CDR3 reads TGTGCCAGCAGATCCGGGACACCAAACTACGAGCAGTACTTC.

The genes are TRBV6-1 and TRBJ1-5; 8 positions agree with TRBD1. The V gene end was trimmed by 4 bases and the J gene end by 1 base; junction bases not matched to a gene: 6. Germline assignment: CDR1 MNHNS and CDR2 SASEGT. This CDR3 region has 16 residues. The CDR3 loop is CASSGKQGVSNQPQHF. The CDR3 region has the DNA TGTGCCAGCAGTGGCAAACAGGGGGTAAGCAATCAGCCCCAGCATTTT.

This chain connects TRBV28 to TRBJ1-5; 11 nucleotides line up with TRBD1. The CDR3 runs 13 residues. Germline V CDR1 and CDR2: MDHEN, SYDVKM. Unmatched junction bases numbered 2, after V lost 3 bases and J lost 10 bases. The CDR3 region is CASSLGQGVPQHF. The CDR3 DNA is TGTGCCAGCAGTTTGGGACAGGGGGTTCCCCAGCATTTT.

This clone was seen a single time. The chain carries TRBV6-5 and TRBJ1-2, with a weak D call TRBD1 (6 bases). Germline V gene lookup returns CDR1 MNHEY and CDR2 SVGAGI. This CDR3 has 16 residues. V shed 0 bases and J shed 1 base, with 12 bases lying between them. The DNA for the CDR3 is TGTGCCAGCAGTTACTCGGGGGGGGCAGGTAACTATGGCTACACCTTC. It yields the protein CASSYSGGAGNYGYTF.

The rearrangement joins TRBV28 to TRBJ2-7; maybe TRBD1 (6 bases). Germline V gene lookup returns CDR1 MDHEN and CDR2 SYDVKM. CDR3 size: 13 residues. V was trimmed by 6 bases and J by 5 bases, leaving 14 bases between them. CDR3 coding DNA: TGTGCCAGCAGGTTCCCAGGGGCCAACGAGCAGTACTTC. Amino acids: CASRFPGANEQYF.

The V call is TRBV6-6, the J call TRBJ1-5; D may be TRBD1 (5 bases). Trimming removed 5 bases at V and 0 bases at J, with 20 bases between. Germline V gene lookup returns CDR1 MNHNY and CDR2 SVGAGI (reference sequence). The CDR3 runs to 18 residues. In DNA, the CDR3 is TGTGCCAGCAGTCCGAACTTTCCCGGGACTGTTAGCAATCAGCCCCAGCATTTT. Residues: CASSPNFPGTVSNQPQHF.

The table lists this clone with a count of one. The V and J genes are TRBV3-1 (or the pseudogene TRBV3-2) and TRBJ2-1; 10 positions agree with TRBD2. Per the germline V gene, CDR1 is LGHDT and CDR2 is YNNKEL (reference sequence). The CDR3 contains 16 residues. V gave up 1 base and J gave up 8 bases; unmatched junction bases: 8. The CDR3 loop reads CASSQGSSGGRDEQFF. CDR3 DNA: TGTGCCAGCAGCCAAGGTTCTAGCGGGGGAAGGGATGAGCAGTTCTTC.

V is TRBV28 and J is TRBJ1-2; 8 bases align to TRBD1. J lost 4 bases, V lost 3 bases, and 13 bases had no gene match. This CDR3 has 17 amino acids. Germline lookup yields CDR1 MDHEN and CDR2 SYDVKM. Here the CDR3 reads CASSFGAGGAVGYGYTF. The CDR3 bases are TGTGCCAGCAGTTTTGGGGCAGGGGGCGCAGTTGGCTATGGCTACACCTTC.